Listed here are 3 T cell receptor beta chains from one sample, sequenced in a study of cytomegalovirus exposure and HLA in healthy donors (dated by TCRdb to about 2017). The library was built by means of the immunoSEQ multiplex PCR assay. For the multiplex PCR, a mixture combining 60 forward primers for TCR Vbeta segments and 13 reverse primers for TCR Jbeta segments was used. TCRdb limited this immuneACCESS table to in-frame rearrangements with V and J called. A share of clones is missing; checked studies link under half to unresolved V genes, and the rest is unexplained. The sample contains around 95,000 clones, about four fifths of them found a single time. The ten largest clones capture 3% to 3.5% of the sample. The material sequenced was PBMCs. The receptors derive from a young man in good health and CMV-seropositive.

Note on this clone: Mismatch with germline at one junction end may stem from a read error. CDR3 residues: CASSVPSPETPYF. The DNA of the CDR3 is TGTGCCAGCAGTGTGCCTAGCCCAGAGACCCCGTACTTC. The chain combines TRBV6-1 with TRBJ2-5, with D tentatively TRBD2 (5 bases). Germline CDR1 reads MNHNS; CDR2 reads SASEGT. The CDR3 extends over 13 amino acids.

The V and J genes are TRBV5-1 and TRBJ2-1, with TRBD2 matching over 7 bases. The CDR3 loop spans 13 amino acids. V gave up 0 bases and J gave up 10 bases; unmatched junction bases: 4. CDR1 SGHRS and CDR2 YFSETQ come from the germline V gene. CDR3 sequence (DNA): TGCGCCAGCAGCTTGGAGGTAGCGGGCGAGCAGTTCTTC. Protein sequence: CASSLEVAGEQFF.

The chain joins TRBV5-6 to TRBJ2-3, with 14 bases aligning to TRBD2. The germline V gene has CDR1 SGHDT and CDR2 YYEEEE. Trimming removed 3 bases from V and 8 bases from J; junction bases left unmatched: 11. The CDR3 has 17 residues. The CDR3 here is CASSYILLGTSGSTQYF. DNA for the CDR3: TGTGCCAGCAGCTATATCCTCTTGGGGACTAGCGGGAGTACGCAGTATTTT.